This entry is about one T cell receptor (beta chain). This entry is derived from a study of technical replicates of blood from a few donors. Repertoires were generated with immunoSEQ multiplex PCR, while TCRdb's copy carries only in-frame clones and drops some. The table lists roughly 100,000 clones, 90% to 96% of them singletons. There are 15 residues in the CDR3. V was clipped by 5 bases and J by 4 bases; unmatched bases: 5. Looked up from germline, CDR1 is SGHRS and CDR2 is YFSETQ. The receptor was isolated from a human donor in good health. V and J are TRBV5-1 and TRBJ2-3; 12 bases align to TRBD2. The sequenced sample consisted of T cells isolated from PBMCs. CDR3 in DNA: TGCGCCAGCAGATTGACTAGCGGGAGAGCAGATACGCAGTATTTT. This translates into CASRLTSGRADTQYF.